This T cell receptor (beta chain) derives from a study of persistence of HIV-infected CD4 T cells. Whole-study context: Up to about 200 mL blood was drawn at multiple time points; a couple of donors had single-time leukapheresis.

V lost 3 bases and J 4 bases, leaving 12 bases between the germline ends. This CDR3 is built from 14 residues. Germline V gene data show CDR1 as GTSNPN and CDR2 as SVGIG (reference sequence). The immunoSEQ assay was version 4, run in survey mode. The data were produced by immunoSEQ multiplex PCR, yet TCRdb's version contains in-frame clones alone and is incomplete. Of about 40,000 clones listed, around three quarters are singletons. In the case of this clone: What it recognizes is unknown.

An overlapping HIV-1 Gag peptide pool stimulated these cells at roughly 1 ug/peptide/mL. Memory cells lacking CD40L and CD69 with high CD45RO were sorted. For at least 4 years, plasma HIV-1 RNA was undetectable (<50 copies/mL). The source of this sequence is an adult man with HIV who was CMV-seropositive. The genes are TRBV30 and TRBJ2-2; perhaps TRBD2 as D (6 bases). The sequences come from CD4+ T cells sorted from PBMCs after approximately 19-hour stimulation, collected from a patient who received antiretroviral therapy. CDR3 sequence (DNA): TGTGCCTGGAGACCACCGGGGGTCACCGGGGAGCTGTTTTTT. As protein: CAWRPPGVTGELFF. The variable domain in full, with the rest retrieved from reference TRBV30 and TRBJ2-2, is SQTIHQWPATLVQPVGSPLSLECTVEGTSNPNLYWYRQAAGRGLQLLFYSVGIGQISSEVPQNLSASRPQDRQFILSSKKLLLSDSGFYLCAWRPPGVTGELFFGEGSRLTVL.